This passage covers 29 T cell receptor beta chains from one sample sequenced in a study of shared clonotypes between healthy human individuals. Clones were sequenced by immunoSEQ multiplex PCR, and TCRdb holds only the in-frame ones, with some missing. This table holds approximately 2.4 million clones, approximately 96% found once. The specimen was naive CD4+ T cells sorted from blood. Stated subset: CD45RA+ positively selected. The receptors shown here come from a man younger than 35 in good health.

This clone was detected only once. The V and J genes are TRBV28 and TRBJ1-5; D gene unclear. Germline V gene data show CDR1 as MDHEN and CDR2 as SYDVKM. The CDR3 is made up of 17 amino acids. Trimming shortened V by 1 base and J by 2 bases, and 15 bases separated the two germline ends. CDR3 region: CASSLSRAWWGNQPQHF. CDR3 bases: TGTGCCAGCAGTTTATCTAGGGCTTGGTGGGGCAATCAGCCCCAGCATTTT.

This sequence joins TRBV7-2 and TRBJ2-5, with 9 bases identical to TRBD2. The CDR3 length is 15 residues. The V gene end was trimmed by 5 bases and the J gene end by 5 bases; junction bases not matched to a gene: 9. Germline lookup yields CDR1 SGHTA and CDR2 FQGNSA. The CDR3 protein is CASSAGTSFRETQYF. As DNA, the CDR3 is TGTGCCAGCAGCGCTGGGACTAGCTTTAGGGAGACCCAGTACTTC.

V and J are TRBV10-3 and TRBJ1-3; D gene uncertain. The CDR3 extends over 15 amino acids. V dropped 6 bases and J dropped 0 bases, with 12 bases sitting between them. Germline CDR1 reads ENHRY; CDR2 reads SYGVKD. CDR3 coding DNA: TGTGCCATCAGAGGTGGGCAATCCTCTGGAAACACCATATATTTT. Protein product: CAIRGGQSSGNTIYF.

DNA for the CDR3: TGTGCCAGCAGTCCGAGCATGACAGGGACCGGGGAAGCTTTCTTT. Its translation is CASSPSMTGTGEAFF. J is TRBJ1-1 and V is TRBV2, with 7 bases aligning to TRBD1. CDR3 size: 15 residues. After removal of 5 bases from V and 8 bases from J, the junction contained 14 bases not matched to a gene. The germline CDR1 and CDR2 sequences are SNHLY and FYNNEI.

This chain connects TRBV7-9 to TRBJ1-6, with TRBD1 identical over 7 bases. V shed 4 bases, J shed 9 bases, and the junction held 15 bases outside the gene matches. Per the germline V gene, CDR1 is SEHNR and CDR2 is FQNEAQ (reference sequence). This CDR3 is 17 amino acids long. CDR3 in amino acids: CASSWGQKENSASPLHF. CDR3 DNA: TGTGCCAGCAGCTGGGGACAGAAGGAGAATTCAGCTTCACCCCTCCACTTT. Looking up the rest from reference TRBV7-9 and TRBJ1-6 gives the full variable domain: DTGVSQNPRHKITKRGQNVTFRCDPISEHNRLYWYRQTLGQGPEFLTYFQNEAQLEKSRLLSDRFSAERPKGSFSTLEIQRTEQGDSAMYLCASSWGQKENSASPLHFGNGTRLTVT.

This clone has only one observation. V is TRBV25-1 and J is TRBJ1-2, with D tentatively TRBD1 (6 bases). V was cut by 4 bases and J by 4 bases, with 10 bases left in between. Per the germline V gene, CDR1 is MGHDK and CDR2 is SYGVNS. The CDR3 extends over 13 amino acids. CDR3 sequence (DNA): TGTGCCAGCAGTGTACAGGGAGGCTATGGCTACACCTTC. Translation: CASSVQGGYGYTF.

This chain joins TRBV5-6 and TRBJ1-5, with D hard to call. This CDR3 spans 14 amino acids. From germline, CDR1 is SGHDT and CDR2 YYEEEE. V was pared by 0 bases and J by 8 bases, with 12 bases between. The DNA of the CDR3 is TGTGCCAGCAGCTTGGTTGGTAGGTTTGAGCCCCAGCATTTT. Amino acids: CASSLVGRFEPQHF. Using reference TRBV5-6 and TRBJ1-5 for the parts outside the CDR3, the full variable domain is DAGVTQSPTHLIKTRGQQVTLRCSPKSGHDTVSWYQQALGQGPQFIFQYYEEEERQRGNFPDRFSGHQFPNYSSELNVNALLLGDSALYLCASSLVGRFEPQHFGDGTRLSIL.

The count of this clone is one. CDR3 coding DNA: TGTGCTAGTGGTTTGAGGGTAGCGGCCAACTCCTACAATGAGCAGTTCTTC. It specifies CASGLRVAANSYNEQFF. The chain carries TRBV12-5 and TRBJ2-1, with a tentative D call TRBD2 (6 bases). V lost 2 bases and J lost 0, with 14 bases in between. The CDR3 sequence is 17 residues long. CDR1 and CDR2 (germline): LGHNT, FRNRAP.

The chain carries TRBV5-4 and TRBJ2-5, with 12 positions matching TRBD2. Per the germline V gene, CDR1 is SGHNT and CDR2 is YYREEE (reference sequence). V gave up 4 bases and J gave up 5 bases; unmatched junction bases: 6. This CDR3 spans 15 amino acids. The CDR3 is CASSLLAGGLETQYF. CDR3 DNA sequence: TGTGCCAGCAGCCTACTAGCGGGGGGCCTGGAGACCCAGTACTTC.

This clone was picked up a small number of times. The chain recombines TRBV19 with TRBJ1-2, with TRBD1 matching 9 bases. The ends lost 6 bases at V and 8 bases at J; junction bases unmatched: 10. The length of the CDR3 is 14 residues. CDR1 is LNHDA and CDR2 is SQIVND in the germline V gene (reference sequence). CDR3 region: CASSFRDRVWGYTF. CDR3 nucleotides: TGTGCCAGTAGCTTCCGGGACAGGGTATGGGGCTACACCTTC.

This chain joins TRBV2 and TRBJ2-6; D remains unclear. This CDR3 is 14 amino acids long. Looked up from germline, CDR1 is SNHLY and CDR2 is FYNNEI. V was trimmed by 6 bases and J by 0 bases, leaving 6 bases between them. The CDR3, as DNA: TGTGCCAGCAGAAGGGTCTCTGGGGCCAACGTCCTGACTTTC. It codes for CASRRVSGANVLTF.

Regarding this clone: The sample contains more than one DNA sequence encoding this CDR3. The gene calls are TRBV7-2 and TRBJ1-5, with D hard to call. CDR1 SGHTA and CDR2 FQGNSA come from the germline V gene. This CDR3 has 12 amino acids. V lost 4 bases and J lost 3, with 4 bases in between. The CDR3 sequence: CASSSPNQPQHF. As DNA, the CDR3 is TGTGCCAGCAGCTCCCCCAATCAGCCCCAGCATTTT.

Note on this clone: Other DNA sequences in the same sample also yield this CDR3. This rearrangement joins TRBV7-9 to TRBJ1-2; the D gene is possibly TRBD1 (5 bases). The length of the CDR3 is 14 residues. The germline CDR1 and CDR2 sequences are SEHNR and FQNEAQ (reference sequence). V gave up 3 bases and J gave up 4 bases, with 12 bases separating them. The CDR3 is CASSLGQPGYGYTF. For the CDR3, the DNA is TGTGCCAGCAGCTTGGGGCAGCCTGGCTATGGCTACACCTTC.

CDR3 region: CASSEWQGQEETQYF. The CDR3 region has the DNA TGTGCCAGCAGTGAATGGCAGGGTCAGGAAGAGACCCAGTACTTC. This chain uses TRBV25-1 with TRBJ2-5, with D possibly TRBD1 on 5 matching bases. The V end lost 1 base, the J end lost 3 bases, and 12 bases lay between the germline ends. From germline, CDR1 is MGHDK and CDR2 SYGVNS. The CDR3 loop spans 15 amino acids.

The CDR3 nucleotides are TGTGCCAGCAGTTTCAGGGTCACAGACACCGGGGAGCTGTTTTTT. Its protein product is CASSFRVTDTGELFF. This chain uses TRBV27 with TRBJ2-2; possibly TRBD1 for D (5 bases). Trimming took off 3 bases at V and 3 bases at J, with 11 bases between the two ends. Germline lookup yields CDR1 MNHEY and CDR2 SMNVEV (reference sequence). The CDR3 spans 15 residues.

With regard to this clone: Other DNA variants within this sample encode the same CDR3. J is TRBJ2-5 and V is TRBV20-1; D unclear. Germline lookup yields CDR1 DFQATT and CDR2 SNEGSKA (reference sequence). The CDR3 is made up of 11 amino acids. V shed 3 bases and J shed 4 bases, with 6 bases lying between them. CDR3 residues: CSARVGETQYF. In nucleotides, the CDR3 is TGCAGTGCTAGGGTGGGAGAGACCCAGTACTTC.

This rearrangement joins TRBV28 to TRBJ1-4, with 7 nucleotides matching TRBD1. The germline V gene encodes CDR1 MDHEN and CDR2 SYDVKM. The CDR3 runs to 14 residues. The junction had 5 bases not matched to a gene; V was cut back by 6 bases and J by 4 bases. The CDR3, as DNA: TGTGCCAGCAGACCAGGGGGTTTTAATGAAAAACTGTTTTTT. Translating gives CASRPGGFNEKLFF.

This clone was detected once. The chain is built from TRBV29-1 and TRBJ2-3, with 9 bases aligning to TRBD1. The J segment lost 5 bases and the V segment lost 6 bases, leaving 9 bases of the junction unmatched. The germline V gene has CDR1 SQVTM and CDR2 ANQGSEA. The CDR3 extends over 14 amino acids. CDR3 in DNA: TGCAGCGTCCGTACAGGGGGCCAAGGAGATACGCAGTATTTT. The encoded protein is CSVRTGGQGDTQYF.

The genes are TRBV7-9 and TRBJ1-4; D unresolved. This CDR3 has 15 residues. Germline values: CDR1 SEHNR, CDR2 FQNEAQ (reference sequence). The ends were cut back, 3 bases at V and 6 bases at J, with 14 bases in the middle. This CDR3 reads CASSLQGPSYEKLFF. CDR3 nucleotide sequence: TGTGCCAGCAGCTTGCAAGGGCCTTCCTATGAAAAACTGTTTTTT.

The chain combines TRBV9 with TRBJ1-1; D call uncertain. The germline V and J ends were trimmed by 3 bases and 0 bases, with 12 bases remaining between them. Germline CDR1 and CDR2: SGDLS and YYNGEE. The CDR3 totals 15 residues. CDR3 amino acids: CASSAPGSLNTEAFF. In nucleotides, the CDR3 is TGTGCCAGCAGCGCCCCGGGCAGCTTGAACACTGAAGCTTTCTTT.

Points on this clone: This sample includes further DNA sequences coding for the same CDR3. The chain links TRBV7-2 to TRBJ1-2; perhaps TRBD1 as D (5 bases). The V gene's germline CDR1 is SGHTA and CDR2 FQGNSA. V lost 1 base, J lost 5 bases, and 11 bases lay in between. This CDR3 contains 14 residues. Here the CDR3 DNA reads TGTGCCAGCAGCTTAGAAGGGGCAGTTTATGGCTACACCTTC. Encoded protein: CASSLEGAVYGYTF.

The V and J genes are TRBV9 and TRBJ2-1, with D hard to call. The CDR3 is made up of 15 amino acids. Germline V CDR1 and CDR2: SGDLS, YYNGEE. V was shortened by 2 bases and J by 0 bases, with 9 bases between the two germline ends. The CDR3 here is CASSVAISSYNEQFF. The CDR3 coding sequence is TGTGCCAGCAGCGTGGCAATCAGCTCCTACAATGAGCAGTTCTTC.

A single count supports this clone. This chain connects TRBV7-9 to TRBJ1-4; D is perhaps TRBD1 (6 bases). Deletions cut 0 bases from V and 8 bases from J, with 13 bases between. The CDR3 runs to 15 residues. The V gene's germline CDR1 is SEHNR and CDR2 FQNEAQ (reference sequence). CDR3 bases: TGTGCCAGCAGCTTAGCGGAGGGGGTCGGAGAAAAACTGTTTTTT. Residues: CASSLAEGVGEKLFF.

The V gene is TRBV4-3, the J gene TRBJ2-1; D is unresolved. Trimming shortened V by 0 bases and J by 4 bases, and 16 bases separated the two germline ends. The germline CDR1 and CDR2 sequences are LGHNA and YSLEER. The CDR3 runs 17 residues. The CDR3 region is CASSQDRAHTEYNEQFF. CDR3 in DNA: TGCGCCAGCAGCCAAGATAGGGCCCACACAGAATACAATGAGCAGTTCTTC.

The chain couples TRBV6-1 to TRBJ2-3, with D uncertain. This CDR3 region has 15 residues. Trimming stripped 6 bases from V and 0 bases from J, with 13 bases between. Germline CDR1 reads MNHNS; CDR2 reads SASEGT. CDR3: CASRAGLTSTDTQYF. The CDR3 DNA follows: TGTGCCAGCAGGGCCGGGCTTACTAGCACAGATACGCAGTATTTT.

A word on this clone: Other DNA sequences of this sample code for an identical CDR3. V and J are TRBV10-3 and TRBJ1-6; 7 bases agree with TRBD1. V trimming: 6 bases; J trimming: 5 bases; junction bases outside the gene matches: 7. CDR1 and CDR2 (germline): ENHRY, SYGVKD. The CDR3 totals 15 residues. The chain's CDR3 is CAIRNRDSDNSPLHF. The CDR3 DNA is TGTGCCATCAGAAACCGGGACAGCGATAATTCACCCCTCCACTTT.

The chain links TRBV7-9 to TRBJ2-1, with TRBD2 identical over 11 bases. With V trimmed by 5 bases and J by 4 bases, 7 bases remained unmatched. The CDR3 runs to 16 residues. The germline V gene encodes CDR1 SEHNR and CDR2 FQNEAQ (reference sequence). The CDR3 sequence is CASSAIAGGNYNEQFF. As DNA, the CDR3 is TGTGCCAGCAGCGCTATAGCGGGAGGGAATTACAATGAGCAGTTCTTC.

J is TRBJ2-5 and V is TRBV10-3; 9 positions match TRBD2. The CDR3 covers 14 residues. Unmatched junction bases numbered 3, after V lost 6 bases and J lost 1 base. Germline V lookup: CDR1 ENHRY, CDR2 SYGVKD. The CDR3 here is CAISLRGGQETQYF. CDR3 nucleotide sequence: TGTGCCATCAGCCTGCGGGGGGGCCAAGAGACCCAGTACTTC.

This clone was found once. Different DNA sequences within this sample yield the same CDR3. This chain joins TRBV5-6 and TRBJ1-2; a weak D match, TRBD1 (5 bases). Germline V gives CDR1 SGHDT, CDR2 YYEEEE. The CDR3 length is 13 residues. The ends were cut back, 4 bases at V and 3 bases at J, with 10 bases in the middle. The CDR3 DNA sequence: TGTGCCAGCAGCCCAGGGAGGGACTATGGCTACACCTTC. Protein sequence: CASSPGRDYGYTF.